The 8 T cell receptor beta chains listed next were all sequenced from one sample in a study of beta chain features in type 1 diabetes. Findings and limits, study-wide: Moderate yet significant TCRB CDR3 shortening was seen in Type 1 diabetes patients in all four CD4+ subsets.

Expressed TCRB transcripts were sequenced, since all the RNA that had been isolated was reverse transcribed. Sequenced by immunoSEQ multiplex PCR; TCRdb stores in-frame clones only, minus some. The sample records 150,000 to 200,000 clones, approximately 9.1% being singletons. Their antigens are not known. Sample: central memory CD4+ T cells from blood. The origin of the receptors is a woman aged 25 to 45 with type 1 diabetes.

The V gene is TRBV14, the J gene TRBJ2-5, with 9 bases lining up with TRBD1. Germline CDR1 and CDR2: SGHDN and FVKESK. The CDR3 has 18 amino acids. The trim removed 7 bases at V and 2 bases at J, leaving 17 bases unmatched. This chain's CDR3 is CASTPGQGPSRFQETQYF. The CDR3 DNA reads as TGTGCCAGCACGCCCGGACAGGGGCCCAGCCGCTTTCAAGAGACCCAGTACTTC.

This clone was seen more than once but under ten times. The chain carries TRBV6-1 and TRBJ2-3; 7 positions agree with TRBD2. This CDR3 has 16 amino acids. CDR1 and CDR2 from the germline V gene are MNHNS and SASEGT. The junction had 9 bases not matched to a gene; V was cut back by 4 bases and J by 2 bases. CDR3 DNA: TGTGCCAGCAGTGTCAACCTAGCGGCCGACACAGATACGCAGTATTTT. It yields the protein CASSVNLAADTDTQYF.

This clone has a handful of counts. The chain is built from TRBV27 and TRBJ1-1; 7 nucleotides agree with TRBD1. Germline CDR1 reads MNHEY; CDR2 reads SMNVEV (reference sequence). Trimming cost V 4 bases and J 10 bases; bases outside gene matches: 6. CDR3 length: 12 residues. In DNA form, the CDR3 reads TGTGCCAGCAGTTCGACAGGGTTTTCAGCTTTCTTT. As protein: CASSSTGFSAFF.

The chain recombines TRBV21-1 with TRBJ2-3; whether TRBD2, the table's D call, matches the DNA was not checked. TRBV21-1 is a listed pseudogene. The CDR3 covers 15 residues. CDR3: CASSNVAGDTDTQYF. In nucleotides, the CDR3 is TGTGCCAGCAGCAATGTAGCGGGAGATACAGATACGCAGTATTTT.

J is TRBJ2-7 and V is TRBV6-5; D not resolved. This CDR3 comprises 15 residues. V was pared by 1 base and J by 0 bases, with 10 bases between. The V gene's germline CDR1 is MNHEY and CDR2 SVGAGI. The CDR3, as DNA: TGTGCCAGCAGTTACTACGCGGTTAACTCCTACGAGCAGTACTTC. Its protein is CASSYYAVNSYEQYF.

The chain carries TRBV11-2 and TRBJ2-3; 7 positions agree with TRBD2. Germline V CDR1 and CDR2: SGHAT, FQNNGV. V shed 3 bases and J 2 bases; nucleotides not matched to a gene: 8. The CDR3 contains 16 residues. This chain's CDR3 is CASSFERLAVTDTQYF. The CDR3 DNA reads TGTGCCAGCAGCTTCGAGCGGCTAGCGGTCACAGATACGCAGTATTTT.

A few counts support this clone. The gene calls are TRBV7-2 and TRBJ2-5; 9 bases align to TRBD1. Trimming removed 5 bases from V and 4 bases from J; junction bases left unmatched: 5. CDR1 SGHTA and CDR2 FQGNSA come from the germline V gene. This CDR3 comprises 14 residues. CDR3 bases: TGTGCCAGCAGCAACAGGGGGCGGCGAGAGACCCAGTACTTC. It codes for CASSNRGRRETQYF.

This clone turned up a few times. The V and J genes are TRBV7-2 and TRBJ2-1; D ambiguous. Trimming cost V 1 base and J 5 bases, with 6 bases left between them. The germline V gene has CDR1 SGHTA and CDR2 FQGNSA. The CDR3 has 13 residues. Written as DNA, the CDR3 is TGTGCCAGCAGCTTAGGAGTCGACAATGAGCAGTTCTTC. The encoded protein is CASSLGVDNEQFF.